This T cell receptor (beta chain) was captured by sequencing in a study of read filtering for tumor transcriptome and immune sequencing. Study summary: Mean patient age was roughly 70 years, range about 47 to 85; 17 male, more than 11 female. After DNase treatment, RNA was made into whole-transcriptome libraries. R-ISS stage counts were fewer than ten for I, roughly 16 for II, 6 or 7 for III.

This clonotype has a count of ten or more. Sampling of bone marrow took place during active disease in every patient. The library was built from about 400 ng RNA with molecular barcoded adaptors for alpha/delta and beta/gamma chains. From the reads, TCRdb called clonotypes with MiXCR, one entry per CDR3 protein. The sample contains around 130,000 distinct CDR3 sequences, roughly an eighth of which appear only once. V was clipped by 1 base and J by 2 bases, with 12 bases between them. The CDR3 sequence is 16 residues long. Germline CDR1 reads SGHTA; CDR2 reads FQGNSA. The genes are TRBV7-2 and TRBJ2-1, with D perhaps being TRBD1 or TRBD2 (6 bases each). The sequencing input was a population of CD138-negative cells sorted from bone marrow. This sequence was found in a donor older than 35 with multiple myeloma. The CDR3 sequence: CASSLVGGRAYNEQFF. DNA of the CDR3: TGTGCCAGCAGCTTAGTTGGGGGGCGCGCCTACAATGAGCAGTTCTTC.